The 16 T cell receptor beta chains below were found in one sample sequenced in a study of cytomegalovirus exposure and HLA in healthy donors (dated by TCRdb to about 2017). The library was built by means of the immunoSEQ multiplex PCR assay. For the multiplex PCR, a mixture combining 60 forward primers for TCR Vbeta segments and 13 reverse primers for TCR Jbeta segments was used. Entries here come from immuneACCESS through TCRdb and include only in-frame sequences with V and J called. Some clones fail to appear in such tables; in the studies checked, an unresolved V gene covers under half of the shortfall, and the cause of the remainder is unknown. The sample table holds under 85,000 clones, of which around 79% were seen once. Around 1.5% of the sample is held by the ten biggest clonotypes. The sample taken for sequencing was PBMCs. These receptors came from a man aged 35 to 55 in good health and CMV-seronegative.

This clone was seen more than once but under ten times. The rearrangement uses TRBV4-1 and TRBJ1-1; TRBD1 might be the D (5 bases). The CDR3 is 16 residues long. In germline, CDR1 is MGHRA, CDR2 YSYEKL. Trimming took 4 bases from V and 1 from J, leaving 16 bases between them. In DNA form, the CDR3 reads TGCGCCAGCAGCCCAGGGCAGGCGACAACGAACACTGAAGCTTTCTTT. This gives the protein CASSPGQATTNTEAFF.

A note on this clone: At one end the junction does not follow the germline gene, possibly because of a read error. The CDR3 nucleotides read TGTGCTAGCAGCCCCTCTAGCGGGAGTGTCGCCGGGGAGCTGTTTTTT. As protein: CASSPSSGSVAGELFF. The chain carries TRBV7-7 and TRBJ2-2; 10 positions match TRBD2. The CDR3 runs 16 residues. Germline-derived CDR1 and CDR2 are SSHAT and FNYEAQ (reference sequence). The whole variable domain, filled in from reference TRBV7-7 and TRBJ2-2, reads GAGVSQSPRYKVTKRGQDVTLRCDPISSHATLYWYQQALGQGPEFLTYFNYEAQPDKSGLPSDRFSAERPEGSISTLTIQRTEQRDSAMYRCASSPSSGSVAGELFFGEGSRLTVL.

J is TRBJ2-3 and V is TRBV7-9; 8 bases are shared with TRBD2. The germline V gene encodes CDR1 SEHNR and CDR2 FQNEAQ (reference sequence). The V gene end was trimmed by 5 bases and the J gene end by 0 bases; junction bases not matched to a gene: 7. The CDR3 has 16 residues. CDR3: CASSKRLAYSTDTQYF. In DNA form, the CDR3 reads TGTGCCAGCAGCAAAAGACTAGCGTATAGCACAGATACGCAGTATTTT.

The chain has TRBV11-1 and TRBJ2-7; D is uncertain. Trimming shortened V by 2 bases and J by 5 bases, and 4 bases separated the two germline ends. Germline V lookup: CDR1 SGHAT, CDR2 FQDESV (reference sequence). There are 11 residues in the CDR3. CDR3 DNA sequence: TGTGCCAGCAGCTTAAGCCACGAGCAGTACTTC. Translation: CASSLSHEQYF.

The genes are TRBV10-3 and TRBJ1-4; 8 nucleotides match TRBD1. Germline lookup yields CDR1 ENHRY and CDR2 SYGVKD. The ends lost 6 bases at V and 2 bases at J; junction bases unmatched: 2. The CDR3 is 14 residues long. CDR3 sequence: CAIRAGGTNEKLFF. CDR3 in DNA: TGTGCCATCAGAGCAGGGGGCACTAATGAAAAACTGTTTTTT.

The chain joins TRBV27 to TRBJ1-5; no clear D gene. The V gene lost 0 bases and the J gene lost 10 bases, with 16 bases spanning the gap. The CDR3 has 15 residues. Germline CDR1 is MNHEY and CDR2 is SMNVEV (reference sequence). Here the CDR3 DNA reads TGTGCCAGCAGTTTATCGCTCGGGGATACTGGTCCCCAGCATTTT. This gives the protein CASSLSLGDTGPQHF.

This clone was counted once. The rearrangement links TRBV14 to TRBJ2-5, with TRBD2 matching over 8 bases. V shed 4 bases, J shed 5 bases, and the junction held 6 bases outside the gene matches. CDR1 is SGHDN, CDR2 FVKESK, per germline. The CDR3 covers 14 residues. DNA of the CDR3: TGTGCCAGCAGCCTACGGACTAGCAGGGAGACCCAGTACTTC. Amino acid sequence: CASSLRTSRETQYF.

V is TRBV5-1 and J is TRBJ2-5; D perhaps matches TRBD2 (6 bases). Germline CDR1 SGHRS, CDR2 YFSETQ. The V and J ends lost 4 bases and 2 bases respectively, with 15 bases between them. The CDR3 has 15 amino acids. The CDR3 coding sequence is TGCGCCAGCAGCGGAACCGGGACTGCACAAGAGACCCAGTACTTC. It is translated as CASSGTGTAQETQYF. Variable domain in full (rest from reference TRBV5-1 and TRBJ2-5): KAGVTQTPRYLIKTRGQQVTLSCSPISGHRSVSWYQQTPGQGLQFLFEYFSETQRNKGNFPGRFSGRQFSNSRSEMNVSTLELGDSALYLCASSGTGTAQETQYFGPGTRLLVL.

This clone occurred a few times. The chain joins TRBV7-9 to TRBJ2-1; tentative D call: TRBD1 (5 bases). V dropped 5 bases and J dropped 9 bases, with 17 bases sitting between them. Germline V gives CDR1 SEHNR, CDR2 FQNEAQ (reference sequence). The CDR3 covers 14 residues. CDR3 region: CASSVNQGFSEQFF. Here the CDR3 DNA reads TGTGCCAGCAGCGTAAACCAGGGTTTCAGTGAGCAGTTCTTC.

The rearrangement uses TRBV18 and TRBJ2-2; TRBD1 matches at 9 bases. Looked up from germline, CDR1 is KGHSH and CDR2 is LQKENI. V lost 6 bases and J lost 4; bases outside the gene matches: 6. The CDR3 has 15 residues. As DNA, the CDR3 is TGTGCCAGCTCCCGGACAGGGGCCCCCACCGGGGAGCTGTTTTTT. It encodes CASSRTGAPTGELFF. The full variable domain, completed using reference TRBV18 and TRBJ2-2, is NAGVMQNPRHLVRRRGQEARLRCSPMKGHSHVYWYRQLPEEGLKFMVYLQKENIIDESGMPKERFSAEFPKEGPSILRIQQVVRGDSAAYFCASSRTGAPTGELFFGEGSRLTVL.

The V call is TRBV15, the J call TRBJ2-5; 11 nucleotides agree with TRBD2. This CDR3 is built from 18 residues. Trimming cost V 0 bases and J 1 base; bases outside gene matches: 7. Germline V gene data show CDR1 as LNHNV and CDR2 as YYDKDF (reference sequence). CDR3 loop: CATSRDLVAGGLQETQYF. In DNA form, the CDR3 reads TGTGCCACCAGCAGAGACTTAGTAGCGGGAGGGCTCCAAGAGACCCAGTACTTC.

The chain couples TRBV6-6 to TRBJ1-5; 10 bases are a match to TRBD1. V shed 2 bases, J shed 5 bases, and the junction held 6 bases outside the gene matches. The CDR3 has 16 amino acids. The germline CDR1 and CDR2 sequences are MNHNY and SVGAGI (reference sequence). This chain's CDR3 is CASSYRQGARDQPQHF. The CDR3 nucleotides are TGTGCCAGCAGTTACAGACAGGGGGCGCGAGATCAGCCCCAGCATTTT.

The chain recombines TRBV6-1 with TRBJ1-3; D remains unclear. Germline loops: CDR1 MNHNS, CDR2 SASEGT. Trimming stripped 3 bases from V and 2 bases from J, with 5 bases between. CDR3 length: 13 residues. This CDR3 reads CASSEAAGNTIYF. CDR3 in DNA: TGTGCCAGCAGTGAGGCGGCTGGAAACACCATATATTTT.

V is TRBV9 and J is TRBJ2-3, with 11 bases that match TRBD2. CDR1 SGDLS and CDR2 YYNGEE come from the germline V gene. There are 16 residues in the CDR3. V shed 2 bases, J shed 2 bases, and the junction held 4 bases outside the gene matches. CDR3 nucleotides: TGTGCCAGCAGCGTCATAGCGGGAGGGCCCACAGATACGCAGTATTTT. Translation gives CASSVIAGGPTDTQYF.

The chain uses TRBV25-1 and TRBJ2-1, with TRBD2 identical over 7 bases. J lost 4 bases, V lost 4 bases, and 7 bases had no gene match. Germline V gene sequence: CDR1 MGHDK, CDR2 SYGVNS. The CDR3 spans 15 residues. The CDR3 protein is CASSAPGGGYNEQFF. CDR3 DNA sequence: TGTGCCAGCAGTGCCCCGGGAGGCGGGTACAATGAGCAGTTCTTC.

The sample holds a few counts of this clone. The same CDR3 is also encoded by other DNA sequences in this sample. The chain employs TRBV28 and TRBJ2-3, with a possible D match to TRBD2 (6 bases). In germline, CDR1 is MDHEN, CDR2 SYDVKM. Trimming took off 6 bases at V and 2 bases at J, with 12 bases between the two ends. CDR3 length: 14 amino acids. The chain's CDR3 is CASRSGTFTDTQYF. CDR3 nucleotides: TGTGCCAGCAGATCAGGGACTTTCACAGATACGCAGTATTTT. Based on the CDR3 plus reference TRBV28 and TRBJ2-3, the full variable domain is DVKVTQSSRYLVKRTGEKVFLECVQDMDHENMFWYRQDPGLGLRLIYFSYDVKMKEKGDIPEGYSVSREKKERFSLILESASTNQTSMYLCASRSGTFTDTQYFGPGTRLTVL.